This is a list of T cell receptor beta chains from one sample in a study of siplizumab effects on memory and regulatory T cells. Profiled with immunoSEQ multiplex PCR; TCRdb holds only in-frame clones, not every one. This repertoire shows approximately 8,600 clones, roughly 69% found once; its top ten account for about 68%. Sequencing used effector memory CD8+ T cells sorted from blood. Every receptor here comes from a human donor in good health. CDR3s leave out the opening cysteine and the closing phenylalanine or tryptophan.

>TRBV6-1|TRBJ2-7
ASRGGYAEQY
>TRBV7-9|TRBJ2-6
ASSRKDGTLFSGANVLT
>TRBV13|TRBJ2-7
ASSQGTETAV
>TRBV6-5|TRBJ2-7
ASSYYLDSYEQY
>TRBV27|TRBJ2-7
ASNMGNRGHEQY
>TRBV19|TRBJ1-5
ASSIGRGLVGNQPQH
>TRBV15|TRBJ1-5
ATSRARLGNQPQH
>TRBV29-1|TRBJ1-5
SARTGLNQPQH
>TRBV4-2|TRBJ2-7
ASSQGTSGGAYEQY
>TRBV6-6|TRBJ1-2
ASVGGDYGYT
>TRBV5-6|TRBJ2-7
ASSLDPGGYEQY
>TRBV4-2|TRBJ1-1
ASSQVIRDSVNTEAF
>TRBV4-2|TRBJ2-5
ASSQDLSGGAETQY
>TRBV5-8|TRBJ2-7
ASSLGVSPPAEQY
>TRBV9|TRBJ2-7
ASSPWTGGEQY
>TRBV6-5|TRBJ2-7
ASSYGTLSFYEQY
>TRBV11-2|TRBJ1-1
ASSLDQSGMNTEAF
>TRBV6-5|TRBJ1-3
ASREFNSGNTIY
>TRBV6-6|TRBJ2-7
ASSDYRGSYEQY
>TRBV29-1|TRBJ1-1
SVDMDRGLSENTEAF
>TRBV9|TRBJ2-1
ASSADPGTSGRSSYNEQF
>TRBV6-4|TRBJ2-3
ASSDGGATDTQY
>TRBV7-9|TRBJ2-7
ASSPGTSVSYEQY
>TRBV6-6|TRBJ1-2
ASTLDGYGYT
>TRBV19|TRBJ2-6
ASKVSSGANVLT
>TRBV7-9|TRBJ2-7
AGGTGMYATYEQY
>TRBV11-3|TRBJ1-1
ASSFGRGTEAF
>TRBV6-5|TRBJ1-2
ASSPNRVWGYT
>TRBV7-2|TRBJ1-2
ASSLRGQPVGYT
>TRBV6-5|TRBJ2-7
ASSYGNVYEQY
>TRBV5-6|TRBJ2-1
ASSTPRDWRGDEQF
>TRBV11-2|TRBJ1-1
ASSPDRGRVLGEAF
>TRBV21-1|TRBJ2-7
ASSKEGSPYEQY
>TRBV29-1|TRBJ1-1
SVEDIEAEAF
>TRBV4-1|TRBJ2-7
ASSLSRDTYEQY
>TRBV4-3|TRBJ1-1
ASREAVMNTEAF
>TRBV18|TRBJ2-7
ASSPGQSYEQY
>TRBV15|TRBJ2-7
ATSREPRANNEQY
>TRBV6-5|TRBJ2-7
ASSYLQGPSYEQY
>TRBV9|TRBJ2-7
ASSPFEGLAGSSEQY
>TRBV6-1|TRBJ2-3
ASSEAGGVGGDTQY
>TRBV5-4|TRBJ2-3
ASSRRLAGGPTDTQY
>TRBV5-4|TRBJ2-7
ASSSGPVPYEQY
>TRBV6-1|TRBJ2-1
ASSETGTSGYNEQF
>TRBV5-4|TRBJ2-3
ASSWAGDTQY
>TRBV27|TRBJ1-1
ASSPQGADTEAF
>TRBV5-6|TRBJ1-1
ASSTGQGSATEAF
>TRBV18|TRBJ2-7
ASSPEWAGPLGYEQY
>TRBV7-9|TRBJ2-3
ASSYQQGWGTDTQY
>TRBV6-4|TRBJ2-3
ASSDGRETDTQY
>TRBV6-4|TRBJ2-7
ASSEETVYEQY
>TRBV2|TRBJ2-7
ASSTTGFPTRYEQY
>TRBV2|TRBJ2-2
ASSEGRTLPGELF
>TRBV5-5|TRBJ1-2
ASSRTNNYGYT
>TRBV4-1|TRBJ2-1
ASSLLAGSSYNEQF
>TRBV7-9|TRBJ2-5
ASSSSGQAEEETQY